This entry describes one TCR beta chain. Its antigen is undetermined. The data were obtained in a study of T cells after yellow fever vaccination. Study outcomes and limitations: The presence of abundant clonotypes contaminating from the bulk population was possible in FACS-sorted repertoires. Only a small proportion of the clonotypes turned up in both the CD4 and the CD8 compartments, likely arising from convergent recombination. Peaking faster, on day 5 versus 15, the secondary response was nonetheless weaker.

Germline values: CDR1 SNHLY, CDR2 FYNNEI. Trimming cost V 4 bases and J 2 bases, with 10 bases left between them. This CDR3 comprises 14 residues. A 5'RACE template-switching step, the method used to make TCR cDNA, added a universal primer site and UMIs. TCRdb analysed the 5' RACE reads with MiXCR anew, one entry per CDR3 protein. The sample lists more than 450,000 distinct CDR3 sequences; about a fifth were seen once. The clonotype was recovered from a man aged 18 to 30 who received the YFV17D yellow fever vaccine. This chain joins TRBV2 and TRBJ2-3, with TRBD1 as a possible D gene (6 bases). The sequenced sample was PBMCs, obtained approximately 22 days after the first yellow fever vaccination. For the CDR3, the DNA is TGTGCCAGCAGTGCTAGGACAGTCACAGATACGCAGTATTTT. It specifies CASSARTVTDTQYF.